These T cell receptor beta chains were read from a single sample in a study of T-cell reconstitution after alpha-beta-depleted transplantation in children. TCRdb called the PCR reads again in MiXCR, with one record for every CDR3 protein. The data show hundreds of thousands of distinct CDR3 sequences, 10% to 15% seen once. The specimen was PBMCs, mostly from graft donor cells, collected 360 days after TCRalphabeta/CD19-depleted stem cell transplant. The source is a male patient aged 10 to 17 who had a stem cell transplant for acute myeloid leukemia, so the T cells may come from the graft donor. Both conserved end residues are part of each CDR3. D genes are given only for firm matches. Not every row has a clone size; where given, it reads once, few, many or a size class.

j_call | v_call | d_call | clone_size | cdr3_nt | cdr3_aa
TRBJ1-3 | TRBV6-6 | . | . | TGTGCCAGCAGATTCTCTGGAAACACCATATATTTT | CASRFSGNTIYF
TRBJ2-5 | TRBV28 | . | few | TGTGCCAGCAGTTTAGAGCGCAGGGCCCAAGAGACCCAGTACTTC | CASSLERRAQETQYF
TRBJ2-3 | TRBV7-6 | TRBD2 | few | TGTGCCAGCAGCTTAGCGCAGGGACTAGCCTCACATACGCAGTATTTT | CASSLAQGLASHTQYF
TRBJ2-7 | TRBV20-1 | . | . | TGCAGTGCTAGAAGGTGGGGTTTATACGAAACGTACGAGCAGTACTTC | CSARRWGLYETYEQYF
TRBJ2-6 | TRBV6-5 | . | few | TGTGCCAGCAGTTACAGGGTCGGGGCCAACGTCCTGACTTTC | CASSYRVGANVLTF
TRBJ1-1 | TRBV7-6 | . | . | TGTGCCAGCAGCTTAGTGGTAGGTGCTGAAGCTTTCTTT | CASSLVVGAEAFF
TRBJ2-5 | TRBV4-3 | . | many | TGCGCCAGCAGCCCATCGGGGGTCGTGGAAGAGACCCAGTACTTC | CASSPSGVVEETQYF
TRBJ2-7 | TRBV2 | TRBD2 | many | TGTGCCAGCAGTCTCAGCGGGGACTCCTACGAGCAGTACTTC | CASSLSGDSYEQYF
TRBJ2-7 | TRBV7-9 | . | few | TGTGCCAGCAGTCATGGGTGGGCCCGCTACGAGCAGTACTTC | CASSHGWARYEQYF
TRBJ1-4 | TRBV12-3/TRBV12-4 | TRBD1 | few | TGTGCCAGCAGACCAGGACAGGTGAATGAAAAACTGTTTTTT | CASRPGQVNEKLFF
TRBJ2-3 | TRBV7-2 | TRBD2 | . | TGTGCCAGCAGCTGGGCGGGAGGTGGGTCAGATACGCAGTATTTT | CASSWAGGGSDTQYF
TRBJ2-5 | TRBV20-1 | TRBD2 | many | TGCAGTGCTAGAGATTTGGCTAGCGGGAGTCGTGGAGAGACCCAGTACTTC | CSARDLASGSRGETQYF
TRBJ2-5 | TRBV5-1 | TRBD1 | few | TGCGCCAGCAGCTTCCCCCGGACAGGCTACCAAGAGACCCAGTACTTC | CASSFPRTGYQETQYF
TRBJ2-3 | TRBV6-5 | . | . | TGTGCCAGCAGTTACTCTCAGGTTACTGCGATCGAAGATACGCAGTATTTT | CASSYSQVTAIEDTQYF
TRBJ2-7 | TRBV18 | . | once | TGTGCCAGCTCTCGGCTAGGGGCTGACGCGGCACCTTCCTACGAGCAGTACTTC | CASSRLGADAAPSYEQYF
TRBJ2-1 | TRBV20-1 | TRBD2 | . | TGCAGTGCTAGATCGGCCACCGGGACTAGCTATGAGCAGTTCTTC | CSARSATGTSYEQFF
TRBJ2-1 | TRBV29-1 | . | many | TGCAGCGTTTTCAGGGGATCTACCCTCCTCTACAATGAGCAGTTCTTC | CSVFRGSTLLYNEQFF
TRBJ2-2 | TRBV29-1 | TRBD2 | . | TGCAGCGTTGAAGATCCCAAGGGACTAGCGGGAGGGTATACCGGGGAGCTGTTTTTT | CSVEDPKGLAGGYTGELFF
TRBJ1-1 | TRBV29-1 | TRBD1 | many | TGCAGCGTGGGAGATACAGACAGGGTCACTGAAGCTTTCTTT | CSVGDTDRVTEAFF
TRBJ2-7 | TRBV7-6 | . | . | TGTGCCAGCAGCCCCCTCGCTGGAGCCGGGGACGAGCAGTACTTC | CASSPLAGAGDEQYF
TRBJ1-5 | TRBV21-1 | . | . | TGTGCCAGCAGCAAACGGAGGACCGGGGGGGAGGACCAGCCCCAGCATTTT | CASSKRRTGGEDQPQHF
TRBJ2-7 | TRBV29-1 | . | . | TGCAGCGTGGCCCACTGGCGGACCTACGAGCAGTACTTC | CSVAHWRTYEQYF
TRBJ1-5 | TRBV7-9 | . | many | TGTGCCAGCAGCCCACAGGACAATCAGCCCCAGCATTTT | CASSPQDNQPQHF
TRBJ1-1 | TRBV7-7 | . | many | TGTGCTAGCAGCTTAGAGGACAATCGGGGGAACACTGAAGCTTTCTTT | CASSLEDNRGNTEAFF
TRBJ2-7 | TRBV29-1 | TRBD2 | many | TGCAGCGTTGCCCCTACTAGCGGGGGGGAGCAGTACTTC | CSVAPTSGGEQYF
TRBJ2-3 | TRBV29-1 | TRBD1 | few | TGCAGCGCCGGGACAGGACGCACAGATACGCAGTATTTT | CSAGTGRTDTQYF
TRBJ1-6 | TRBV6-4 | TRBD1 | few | TGTGCCAGCAGTCCCCCGGGACAGAACGATAATTCACCCCTCCACTTT | CASSPPGQNDNSPLHF
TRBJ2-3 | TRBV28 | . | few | TGTGCCAGCAGTTTATCCAGGGTCACAGATACGCAGTATTTT | CASSLSRVTDTQYF
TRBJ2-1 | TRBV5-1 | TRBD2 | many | TGCGCCAGCAGCTTAGGGCTAGCGGGAGATCTGGGGACAAATGAGCAGTTCTTC | CASSLGLAGDLGTNEQFF
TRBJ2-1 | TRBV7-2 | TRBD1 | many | TGTGCCAGCAGCTGGACCGGGACAGGGAACAATGAGCAGTTCTTC | CASSWTGTGNNEQFF
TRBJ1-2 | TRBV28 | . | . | TGTGCCAGCAGTTTATTGGGAGGGTGGACGAACTATGGCTACACCTTC | CASSLLGGWTNYGYTF
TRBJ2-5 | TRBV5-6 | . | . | TGTGCCAGCACCCTAGGCGGCCAAGAGACCCAGTACTTC | CASTLGGQETQYF
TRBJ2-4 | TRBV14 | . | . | TGTGCCAGCAGCCAAGAACGGGGGCCCAAAAACATTCAGTACTTC | CASSQERGPKNIQYF
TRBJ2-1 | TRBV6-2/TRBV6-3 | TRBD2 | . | TGTGCCAGCAGTTACTTCGGCGGGAGGGCCAATGAGCAGTTCTTC | CASSYFGGRANEQFF
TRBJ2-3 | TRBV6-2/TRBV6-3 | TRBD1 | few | TGTGCCAGCAACAGGGGAGACACAGATACGCAGTATTTT | CASNRGDTDTQYF
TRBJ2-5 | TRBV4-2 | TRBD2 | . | TGTGCCAGCAGCCAAGAGAGACTAGCGGGAGGAGAGACCCAGTACTTC | CASSQERLAGGETQYF
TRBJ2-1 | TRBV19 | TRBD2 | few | TGTGCCAGTAGTATTGGTAGCGGGAGGCCCTCCATCTACAATGAGCAGTTCTTC | CASSIGSGRPSIYNEQFF
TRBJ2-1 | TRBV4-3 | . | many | TGCGCCAGCAGCCAAGATCTCTCAGGACTGTCCTACAATGAGCAGTTCTTC | CASSQDLSGLSYNEQFF
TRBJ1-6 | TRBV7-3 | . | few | TGTGCCAGCAGCTTAACCCCGCTTAGTTCACCCCTCCACTTT | CASSLTPLSSPLHF
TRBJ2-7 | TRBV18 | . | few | TGTGCCAGCTCACCACTGGTAGACAGCGACTTC | CASSPLVDSDF
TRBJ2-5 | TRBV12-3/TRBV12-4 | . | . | TGTGCCAGCACCGATTTCCCGGGGTTTTTGGAGGGGTGGGCGACCCAGTACTTC | CASTDFPGFLEGWATQYF
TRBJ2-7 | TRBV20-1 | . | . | TGCAGTGGGGGTAGGGCGATTTACGAGCAGTACTTC | CSGGRAIYEQYF
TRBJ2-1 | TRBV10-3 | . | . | TGTGCCACGGACGGGGGCAATGAGCAGTTCTTC | CATDGGNEQFF
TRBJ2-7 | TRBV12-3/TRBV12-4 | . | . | TGTGCCAGCAGTTTACTCGAAAAGTACGAGCAGTACTTC | CASSLLEKYEQYF
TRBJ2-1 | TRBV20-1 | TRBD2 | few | TGCAGTGCTAGAGTAGGCGGGAGAGGGACCTACAATGAGCAGTTCTTC | CSARVGGRGTYNEQFF
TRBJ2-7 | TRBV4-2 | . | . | TGTGCCAGCAGGGACCATAGGGACTACGAGCAGTACTTC | CASRDHRDYEQYF
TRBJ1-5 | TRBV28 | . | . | TGTGCCAGCAGTTCCCACAGCGGGAGCAATCAGCCCCAGCATTTT | CASSSHSGSNQPQHF
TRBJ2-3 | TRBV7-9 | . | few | TGTGCCAGCAGCTTGCCGGGCATTACTAGCACAGATACGCAGTATTTT | CASSLPGITSTDTQYF
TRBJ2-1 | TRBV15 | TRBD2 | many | TGTGCCACCAGCAGAGAGGGTAGCGGGGAGTTCTTC | CATSREGSGEFF
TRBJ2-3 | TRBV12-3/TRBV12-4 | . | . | TGTGCCAGACCCAAGGGGGGAGTCCTCACGGATACGCAGTATTTT | CARPKGGVLTDTQYF
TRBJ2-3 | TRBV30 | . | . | TGTGCCTGCCTAGCCTGTCCGCAGTATTTT | CACLACPQYF
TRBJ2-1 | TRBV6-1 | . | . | TGTGCCATAGGAGGGGGGGAGCCGAATGAGCAGTTCTTC | CAIGGGEPNEQFF
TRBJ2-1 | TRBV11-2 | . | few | TGTGCCAGCAGCTTGACCAGGGAGCAGTTCTTC | CASSLTREQFF
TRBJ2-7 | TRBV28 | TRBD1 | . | TGTGCCAGCAGGGGACAGGGGGCCTTCGTTGGAGAGCAGTACTTC | CASRGQGAFVGEQYF
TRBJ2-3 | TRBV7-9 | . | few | TGTGCCAGCAGCCTCGACCTTGGTTATAGCACAGATACGCAGTATTTT | CASSLDLGYSTDTQYF